This T cell receptor beta chain was retrieved from a study of T cells in Graves' hyperthyroidism and ophthalmopathy. Overall study findings and caveats: In validation, the model predicted ophthalmopathy. These predictions came a median 6.5 months before onset.

This CDR3 is 17 amino acids long. The ends lost 5 bases at V and 2 bases at J; junction bases unmatched: 6. Looked up from germline, CDR1 is SGHAT and CDR2 is FQNNGV. Exclusion followed for patients with uncontrolled infection, other autoimmune disease, pregnancy or lactation. The PBMCs studied were ones that came from roughly 11 ml fresh peripheral blood. RNA transcripts served as the template for amplifying TCR beta CDR3 regions. When the TCR CDR3 underwent first-round RT-PCR, the HTBI primer set was used. TCRdb redid the calling of the multiplex PCR reads with MiXCR, one entry per CDR3 protein. The data hold about 380,000 distinct CDR3 sequences, with roughly 18% observed a single time. This clonotype was detected a few times. As yet, its antigen is unknown.

The sequencing input was blood. The chain couples TRBV11-2 to TRBJ1-6, with 10 bases identical to TRBD1. This clonotype was obtained from a man younger than 35 with Graves' ophthalmopathy. The CDR3: CASSPGTGATYNSPLHF. The CDR3 DNA is TGTGCCAGCAGCCCCGGGACAGGGGCCACCTATAATTCACCCCTCCACTTT.